The next 26 T cell receptor beta chains were all read from a single sample in a study of T cell repertoires in cytomegalovirus infection. Antigens for these TCRs are unknown. TCRdb reprocessed the reads via MiXCR and lists one record per CDR3 protein. The top ten clones hold roughly 15% of a sample with hundreds of thousands of distinct CDR3 sequences, roughly a third of them seen once. The sequenced sample was cultured PBMCs, obtained from culture after CMV antigen stimulation. These receptors all stem from a human donor in good health (CMV status not recorded). Some clones in this sample may be carry-over from other donors' samples.

The chain links TRBV29-1 to TRBJ2-1; 14 bases fit TRBD2. Looked up from germline, CDR1 is SQVTM and CDR2 is ANQGSEA. The ends lost 7 bases at V and 9 bases at J; junction bases unmatched: 11. The CDR3 spans 15 residues. DNA of the CDR3: TGCAGCGGGGGGAGAGGGACTAGCGGGAGAAGTGAGCAGTTCTTC. Its protein product is CSGGRGTSGRSEQFF.

This sequence joins TRBV7-2 and TRBJ2-5; D may be TRBD1 or TRBD2 (5 bases each). Trimming cost V 5 bases and J 4 bases, with 17 bases left between them. The germline CDR1 and CDR2 sequences are SGHTA and FQGNSA. The CDR3 has 15 amino acids. The CDR3 reads CASSRGPGGGETQYF. The CDR3 DNA reads as TGTGCCAGCAGCAGGGGACCCGGAGGCGGAGAGACCCAGTACTTC.

This sequence joins TRBV28 and TRBJ2-5; D unclear. Trimming left V 4 bases short and J 4 bases short, with 16 bases between. Germline lookup yields CDR1 MDHEN and CDR2 SYDVKM. This CDR3 spans 15 amino acids. The CDR3 loop reads CASSCAGPRGETQYF. The CDR3 DNA sequence: TGTGCCAGCAGTTGTGCAGGCCCCCGTGGAGAGACCCAGTACTTC.

The CDR3 protein is CSASGTGANYGYTF. CDR3 DNA: TGCAGTGCTAGCGGGACAGGGGCTAACTATGGCTACACCTTC. The rearrangement joins TRBV20-1 to TRBJ1-2, with 10 bases identical to TRBD1. Germline V lookup: CDR1 DFQATT, CDR2 SNEGSKA (reference sequence). After removal of 3 bases from V and 0 bases from J, the junction contained 1 base not matched to a gene. There are 14 residues in the CDR3.

V is TRBV12-3 or TRBV12-4 and J is TRBJ1-3; D may be TRBD1 (5 bases). V shed 3 bases and J shed 0 bases, with 9 bases lying between them. The CDR3 spans 15 residues. CDR3: CASSLDTSSGNTIYF. The CDR3 nucleotides read TGTGCCAGCAGTTTGGACACCTCCTCTGGAAACACCATATATTTT.

V and J are TRBV7-2 and TRBJ2-5; possible D gene TRBD1, 5 bases. Germline CDR1 and CDR2: SGHTA and FQGNSA. V was pared by 5 bases and J by 0 bases, with 25 bases between. The CDR3 is 19 amino acids. For the CDR3, the DNA is TGTGCCAGCAGCCCCTTGGGGAATCCTCAGACAGTGTACCAAGAGACCCAGTACTTC. Encoded protein: CASSPLGNPQTVYQETQYF.

The chain joins TRBV28 to TRBJ1-2; tentative D call: TRBD1 (6 bases). CDR3 size: 15 residues. V was clipped by 5 bases and J by 4 bases, with 17 bases between them. Germline CDR1 and CDR2: MDHEN and SYDVKM. CDR3 DNA sequence: TGTGCCAGCAGTCTCTCGAACAGGGCCGCCTATGGCTACACCTTC. Translated, it gives CASSLSNRAAYGYTF.

CDR3 amino acids: CASSRVFGSRNEQFF. The CDR3 bases are TGTGCCAGCAGCCGGGTGTTCGGGAGCCGCAATGAGCAGTTCTTC. This rearrangement joins TRBV7-8 to TRBJ2-1, with a possible D match to TRBD2 (6 bases). The V end was cut by 5 bases, the J end by 6 bases, with 17 bases between. Germline loops: CDR1 SGHVS, CDR2 FQNEAQ. The CDR3 has 15 amino acids.

Worth noting for this clonotype: This CDR3 is missing its conserved last phenylalanine or tryptophan, likely due to a read error. V gene TRBV11-3 combines with J gene TRBJ2-5; D might be TRBD2 (6 bases). Trimming pared 1 base from V and 2 bases from J, leaving 14 bases between. CDR3 size: 16 residues. Germline CDR1 SGHNT, CDR2 YENEEA. The CDR3 DNA follows: TGTGCCAGCAGCTTAGTGGCCCCCGCGGGGCAAGAGACCCAGTACTTA. It encodes CASSLVAPAGQETQYL.

The chain joins TRBV6-1 to TRBJ1-6; D is unresolved. Germline assignment: CDR1 MNHNS and CDR2 SASEGT. CDR3 length: 14 amino acids. Trimming took 3 bases from V and 6 from J, leaving 9 bases between them. The CDR3 region is CASSDRVANSPLHF. The CDR3, as DNA: TGTGCCAGCAGTGATCGGGTCGCTAATTCACCCCTCCACTTT.

The chain has TRBV29-1 and TRBJ2-7, with a weak D call TRBD2 (5 bases). CDR1 is SQVTM and CDR2 is ANQGSEA in the germline V gene. The CDR3 contains 13 residues. With 7 bases removed from V and 2 bases from J, the gap between germline ends came to 15 bases. The CDR3 loop is CSAPARAAYEQYV. As DNA, the CDR3 is TGCAGCGCGCCGGCTCGAGCGGCCTACGAGCAGTACGTC.

This rearrangement joins TRBV6-6 to TRBJ2-3; the D gene is possibly TRBD2 (6 bases). Germline V gene sequence: CDR1 MNHNY, CDR2 SVGAGI (reference sequence). The CDR3 is made up of 16 amino acids. The V gene lost 0 bases and the J gene lost 4 bases, with 14 bases spanning the gap. The CDR3 nucleotides are TGTGCCAGCAGTTACTCGCCTTCGGGGGACCCAGATACGCAGTATTTT. Translating gives CASSYSPSGDPDTQYF.

The genes are TRBV7-2 and TRBJ2-3; D gene unclear. The ends were cut back, 3 bases at V and 1 base at J, with 11 bases in the middle. The CDR3 length is 15 residues. CDR1 is SGHTA, CDR2 FQGNSA, per germline. The CDR3 spells CASSFGGTRTDTQYF. The CDR3 DNA reads as TGTGCCAGCAGCTTTGGCGGCACTCGCACAGATACGCAGTATTTT.

Notes on this clonotype: Its ends do not fully match the called genes, so a read error is possible. The chain couples TRBV6-2 or TRBV6-3 to TRBJ2-1; D remains ambiguous. The CDR3 consists of 11 residues. CDR1 and CDR2 from the germline V gene are MNHEY and SVGEGT. The CDR3: CASSYYHEQFF. As DNA, the CDR3 is TGTGCCAGCAGTTACTACCATGAGCAGTTCTTC.

This clonotype was observed a handful of times. This sequence joins TRBV7-9 and TRBJ2-5; TRBD2 agrees at 10 bases. V lost 1 base and J lost 4; bases outside the gene matches: 3. The CDR3 extends over 15 amino acids. CDR1 is SEHNR, CDR2 FQNEAQ, per germline (reference sequence). The CDR3 sequence is CASSLDLAGAETQYF. CDR3 DNA sequence: TGTGCCAGCAGCTTAGATCTAGCGGGAGCAGAGACCCAGTACTTC.

This clonotype was recorded only once. The rearrangement links TRBV29-1 to TRBJ2-3; 9 bases are a match to TRBD2. The CDR3 covers 15 residues. With 7 bases clipped from V and 4 bases from J, the junction kept 12 bases outside the gene matches. The germline CDR1 and CDR2 sequences are SQVTM and ANQGSEA. CDR3 sequence (DNA): TGCAGCGCCTCAACCCCTAGCGGGAAGGCAGATACGCAGTATTTT. It specifies CSASTPSGKADTQYF.

This clonotype was picked up a small number of times. The chain links TRBV25-1 to TRBJ2-1; the D gene is possibly TRBD2 (6 bases). The V gene's germline CDR1 is MGHDK and CDR2 SYGVNS. This CDR3 has 16 residues. The germline V and J ends were trimmed by 1 base and 4 bases, with 14 bases remaining between them. CDR3 in amino acids: CASSEFGRETYNEQFF. CDR3 DNA sequence: TGTGCCAGCAGTGAATTTGGGCGGGAAACTTACAATGAGCAGTTCTTC.

This clonotype was seen at least ten times. This sequence joins TRBV19 and TRBJ1-1; the D gene is possibly TRBD1 (6 bases). The CDR3 has 14 amino acids. The germline V gene encodes CDR1 LNHDA and CDR2 SQIVND (reference sequence). The V end was cut by 10 bases, the J end by 1 base, with 16 bases between. CDR3 region: CATRRTAANTEAFF. The CDR3 nucleotides read TGTGCCACCAGAAGGACAGCCGCGAACACTGAAGCTTTCTTT.

In this sample, this clonotype turned up many times. This chain joins TRBV12-3 or TRBV12-4 and TRBJ1-1; D not resolved. V gave up 3 bases and J gave up 6 bases, with 14 bases separating them. This CDR3 contains 14 residues. CDR3 amino acids: CASSFSDTRAEAFF. In DNA, the CDR3 is TGTGCCAGCAGTTTCTCCGACACCCGCGCTGAAGCTTTCTTT.

The chain combines TRBV28 with TRBJ1-1, with 7 bases fitting TRBD1. Germline CDR1 MDHEN, CDR2 SYDVKM. Losses at the gene ends were 6 bases for V and 6 bases for J; bases not matched to a gene: 13. There are 15 residues in the CDR3. CDR3 amino acids: CASSSLTGAAAEAFF. CDR3 bases: TGTGCCAGCAGCTCCCTTACAGGGGCAGCGGCTGAAGCTTTCTTT.

The count of this clonotype is one. The chain couples TRBV7-9 to TRBJ2-1; the match to TRBD2 covers 9 bases. CDR1 is SEHNR, CDR2 FQNEAQ, per germline (reference sequence). The CDR3 totals 19 residues. Trimming at V came to 5 bases and at J to 0 bases, leaving 14 bases not matched to a gene. CDR3 in DNA: TGTGCCAGCAGCCCGAGGGGCGGGCGACTAGCGGCCTCCTACAATGAGCAGTTCTTC. It yields the protein CASSPRGGRLAASYNEQFF.

This clonotype occurred a few times. The chain employs TRBV7-2 and TRBJ2-1, with 8 nucleotides matching TRBD1. The CDR3 extends over 17 amino acids. Germline V gene data show CDR1 as SGHTA and CDR2 as FQGNSA. V gave up 4 bases and J gave up 5 bases; unmatched junction bases: 13. The CDR3 bases are TGTGCCAGCAGCTCCCGGACAGGGCAGATAGCCCACAATGAGCAGTTCTTC. Translated: CASSSRTGQIAHNEQFF.

The chain joins TRBV14 to TRBJ1-6; D is perhaps TRBD1 (5 bases). This CDR3 region has 15 residues. Trimming took off 1 base at V and 9 bases at J, with 13 bases between the two ends. Germline CDR1 reads SGHDN; CDR2 reads FVKESK. CDR3 amino acids: CASSQVRGTRSPLHF. The CDR3 DNA sequence: TGTGCCAGCAGCCAAGTCCGGGGGACTCGTTCACCCCTCCACTTT.

This clonotype was recorded only once. The V and J genes are TRBV6-1 and TRBJ2-7; D is ambiguous. The CDR3 totals 11 residues. V lost 11 bases to trimming and J lost 2 bases, with 10 bases between them. CDR1 and CDR2 (germline): MNHNS, SASEGT. CDR3 nucleotide sequence: TGTGCCGGGTCTGGAACCTACGAGCAGTACGTC. It encodes CAGSGTYEQYV.

This clonotype was recorded only once. The chain employs TRBV5-1 and TRBJ2-7, with 7 bases that match TRBD2. After removal of 0 bases from V and 5 bases from J, the junction contained 5 bases not matched to a gene. This CDR3 region has 14 residues. CDR1 is SGHRS and CDR2 is YFSETQ in the germline V gene. The CDR3 coding sequence is TGCGCCAGCAGCTTGGCGGGAGGTCTCAACGAGCAGTACGTC. This translates into CASSLAGGLNEQYV.

The V gene is TRBV2, the J gene TRBJ2-7; 7 bases align to TRBD1. This CDR3 contains 14 residues. Germline assignment: CDR1 SNHLY and CDR2 FYNNEI. J gave up 1 base and V 8 bases, and 8 bases lay outside the gene matches. The CDR3 region is CASSRDSDSYEQYV. CDR3 DNA sequence: TGTGCCAGCTCAAGGGACAGCGATTCCTACGAGCAGTACGTC.